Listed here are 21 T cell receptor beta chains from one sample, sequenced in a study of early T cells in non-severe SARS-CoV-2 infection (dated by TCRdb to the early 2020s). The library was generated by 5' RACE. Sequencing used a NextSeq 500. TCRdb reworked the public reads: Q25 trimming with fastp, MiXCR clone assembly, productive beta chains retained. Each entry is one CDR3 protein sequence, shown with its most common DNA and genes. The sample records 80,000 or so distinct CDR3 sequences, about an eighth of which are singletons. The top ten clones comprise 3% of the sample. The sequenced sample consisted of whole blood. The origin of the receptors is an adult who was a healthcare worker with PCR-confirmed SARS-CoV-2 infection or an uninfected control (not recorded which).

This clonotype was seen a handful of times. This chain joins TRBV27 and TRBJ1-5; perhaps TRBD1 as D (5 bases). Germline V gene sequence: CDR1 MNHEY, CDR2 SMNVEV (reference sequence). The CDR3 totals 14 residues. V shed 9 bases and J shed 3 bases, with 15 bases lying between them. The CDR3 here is CASRGDFDNQPQHF. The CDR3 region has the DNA TGTGCCAGTAGAGGGGATTTTGACAATCAGCCCCAGCATTTT.

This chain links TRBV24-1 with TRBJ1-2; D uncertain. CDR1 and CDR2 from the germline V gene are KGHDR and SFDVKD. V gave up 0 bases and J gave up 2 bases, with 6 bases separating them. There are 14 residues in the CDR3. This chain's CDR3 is CATSDLGSNYGYTF. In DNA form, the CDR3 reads TGTGCCACCAGTGATTTGGGCAGCAACTATGGCTACACCTTC.

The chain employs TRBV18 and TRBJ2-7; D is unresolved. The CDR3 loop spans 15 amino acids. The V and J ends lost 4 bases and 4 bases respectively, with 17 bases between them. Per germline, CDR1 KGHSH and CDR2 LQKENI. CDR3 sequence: CASSLLDSVNYEQYF. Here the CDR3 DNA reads TGTGCCAGCTCACTACTCGACTCAGTCAATTACGAGCAGTACTTC.

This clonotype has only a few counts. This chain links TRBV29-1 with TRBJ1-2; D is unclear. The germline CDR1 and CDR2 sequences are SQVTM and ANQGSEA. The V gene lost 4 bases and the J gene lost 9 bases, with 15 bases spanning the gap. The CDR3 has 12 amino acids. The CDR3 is CSVGLEVWSYTF. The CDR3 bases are TGCAGCGTTGGATTAGAGGTCTGGAGCTACACCTTC.

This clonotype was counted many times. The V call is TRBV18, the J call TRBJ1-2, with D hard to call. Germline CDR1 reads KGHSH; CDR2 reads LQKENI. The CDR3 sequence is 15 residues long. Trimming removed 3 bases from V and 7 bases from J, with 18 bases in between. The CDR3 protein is CASSPRSSLWGGYTF. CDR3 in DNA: TGTGCCAGCTCACCGCGGAGCTCCCTGTGGGGTGGCTACACCTTC.

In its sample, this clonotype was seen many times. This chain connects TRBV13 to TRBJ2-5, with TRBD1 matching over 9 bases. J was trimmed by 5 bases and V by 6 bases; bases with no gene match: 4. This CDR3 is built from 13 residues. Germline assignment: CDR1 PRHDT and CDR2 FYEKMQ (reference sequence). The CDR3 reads CASRTGGEETQYF. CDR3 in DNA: TGTGCCAGCAGGACAGGGGGTGAGGAGACCCAGTACTTC.

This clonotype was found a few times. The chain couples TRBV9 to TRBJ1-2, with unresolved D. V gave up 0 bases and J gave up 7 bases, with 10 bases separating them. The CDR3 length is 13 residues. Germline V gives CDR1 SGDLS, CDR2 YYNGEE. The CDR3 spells CASSVGDSSGYTF. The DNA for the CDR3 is TGTGCCAGCAGCGTAGGGGATAGCTCTGGCTACACCTTC. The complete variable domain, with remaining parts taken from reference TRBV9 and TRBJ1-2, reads DSGVTQTPKHLITATGQRVTLRCSPRSGDLSVYWYQQSLDQGLQFLIQYYNGEERAKGNILERFSAQQFPDLHSELNLSSLELGDSALYFCASSVGDSSGYTFGSGTRLTVV.

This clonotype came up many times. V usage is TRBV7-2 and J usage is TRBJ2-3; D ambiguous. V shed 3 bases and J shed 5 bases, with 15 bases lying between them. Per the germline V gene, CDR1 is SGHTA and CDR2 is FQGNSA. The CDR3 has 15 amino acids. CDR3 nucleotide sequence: TGTGCCAGCAGCTTCGGTGGTAGAGGTGTAGATACGCAGTATTTT. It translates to CASSFGGRGVDTQYF.

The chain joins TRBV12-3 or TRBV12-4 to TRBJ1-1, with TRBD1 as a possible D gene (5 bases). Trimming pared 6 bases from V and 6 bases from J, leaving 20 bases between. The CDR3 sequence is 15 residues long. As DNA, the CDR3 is TGTGCCAGCAGCTACCACACCAGGGTAGAGGCTGAAGCTTTCTTT. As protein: CASSYHTRVEAEAFF.

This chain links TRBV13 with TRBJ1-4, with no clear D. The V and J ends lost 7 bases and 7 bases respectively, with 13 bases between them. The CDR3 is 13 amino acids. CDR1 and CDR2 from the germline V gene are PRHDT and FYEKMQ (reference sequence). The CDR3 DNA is TGTGCCAGCACCGCTTCAAACAGTGAAAAACTGTTTTTT. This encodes CASTASNSEKLFF. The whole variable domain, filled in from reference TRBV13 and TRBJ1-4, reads AAGVIQSPRHLIKEKRETATLKCYPIPRHDTVYWYQQGPGQDPQFLISFYEKMQSDKGSIPDRFSAQQFSDYHSELNMSSLELGDSALYFCASTASNSEKLFFGSGTQLSVL.

The CDR3 sequence: CASSSGSNGNEQFF. The DNA for the CDR3 is TGTGCTAGTTCCAGCGGGAGTAATGGGAATGAGCAGTTCTTC. J is TRBJ2-1 and V is TRBV12-5; 8 positions agree with TRBD2. Germline V gene lookup returns CDR1 LGHNT and CDR2 FRNRAP. The length of the CDR3 is 14 residues. V trimming: 8 bases; J trimming: 7 bases; junction bases outside the gene matches: 10. Using reference TRBV12-5 and TRBJ2-1 for the parts outside the CDR3, the full variable domain is DARVTQTPRHKVTEMGQEVTMRCQPILGHNTVFWYRQTMMQGLELLAYFRNRAPLDDSGMPKDRFSAEMPDATLATLKIQPSEPRDSAVYFCASSSGSNGNEQFFGPGTRLTVL.

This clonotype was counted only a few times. The CDR3 nucleotides are TGCAGTGCTAGAGATTTGGCGGGGGGGCCGGGTGAGCAGTACTTC. Its translation is CSARDLAGGPGEQYF. V gene TRBV20-1 combines with J gene TRBJ2-7; 9 bases match TRBD2. This CDR3 contains 15 residues. The V gene's germline CDR1 is DFQATT and CDR2 SNEGSKA (reference sequence). V dropped 0 bases and J dropped 7; count of bases not matched to a gene: 10.

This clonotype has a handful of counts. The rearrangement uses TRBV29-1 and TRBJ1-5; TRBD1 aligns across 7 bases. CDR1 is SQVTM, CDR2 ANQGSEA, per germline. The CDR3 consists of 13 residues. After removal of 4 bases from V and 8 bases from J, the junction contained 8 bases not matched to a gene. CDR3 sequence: CSVGGGGKEPQHF. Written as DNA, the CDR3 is TGCAGCGTTGGAGGAGGGGGCAAGGAGCCCCAGCATTTT.

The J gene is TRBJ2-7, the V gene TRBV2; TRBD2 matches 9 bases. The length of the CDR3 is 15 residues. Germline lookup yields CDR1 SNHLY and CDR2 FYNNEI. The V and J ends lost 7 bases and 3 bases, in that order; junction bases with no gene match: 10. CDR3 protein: CASTDLAGAIYEQYF. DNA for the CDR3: TGTGCCAGCACCGATTTAGCGGGGGCAATCTACGAGCAGTACTTC.

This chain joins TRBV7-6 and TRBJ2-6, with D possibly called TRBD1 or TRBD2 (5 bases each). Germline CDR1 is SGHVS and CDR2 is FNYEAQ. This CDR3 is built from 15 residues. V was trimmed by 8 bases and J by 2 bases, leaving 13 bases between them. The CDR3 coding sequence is TGTGCCAGCGCTCTCCGGGGCGCTGGGGCCAACGTCCTGACTTTC. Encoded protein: CASALRGAGANVLTF.

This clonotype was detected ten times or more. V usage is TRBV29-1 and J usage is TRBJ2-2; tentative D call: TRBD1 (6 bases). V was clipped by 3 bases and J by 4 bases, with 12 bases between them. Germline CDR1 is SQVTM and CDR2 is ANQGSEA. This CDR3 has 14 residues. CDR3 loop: CSVDSSRGTGELFF. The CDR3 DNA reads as TGCAGCGTTGATTCCTCCAGGGGCACCGGGGAGCTGTTTTTT.

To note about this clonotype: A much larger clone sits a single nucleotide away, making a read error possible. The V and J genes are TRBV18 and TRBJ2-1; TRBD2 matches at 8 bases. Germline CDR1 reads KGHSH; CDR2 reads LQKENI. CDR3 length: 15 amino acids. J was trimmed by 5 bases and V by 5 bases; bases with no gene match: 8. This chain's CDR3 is CASSSPGLGHNEQFF. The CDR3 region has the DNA TGTGCCAGCTCATCCCCGGGACTAGGCCACAATGAGCAGTTCTTC.

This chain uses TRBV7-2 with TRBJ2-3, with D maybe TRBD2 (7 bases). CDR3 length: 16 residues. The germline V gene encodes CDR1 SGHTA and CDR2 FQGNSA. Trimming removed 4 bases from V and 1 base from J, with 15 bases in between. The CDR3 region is CASSSGDYRGTDTQYF. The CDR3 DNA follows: TGTGCCAGCAGCTCAGGGGACTATCGGGGCACAGATACGCAGTATTTT.

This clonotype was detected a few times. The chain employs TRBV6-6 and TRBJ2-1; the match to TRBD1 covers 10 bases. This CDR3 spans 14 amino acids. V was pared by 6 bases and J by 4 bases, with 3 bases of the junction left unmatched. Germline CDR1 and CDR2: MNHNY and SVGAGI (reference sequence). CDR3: CASRRGQGYNEQFF. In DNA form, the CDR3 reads TGTGCCAGCAGACGGGGACAGGGGTACAATGAGCAGTTCTTC.

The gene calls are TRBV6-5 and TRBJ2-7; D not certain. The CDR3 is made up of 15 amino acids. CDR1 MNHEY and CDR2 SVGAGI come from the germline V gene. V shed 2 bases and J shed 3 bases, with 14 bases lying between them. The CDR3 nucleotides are TGTGCCAGCAGTTACGTACCGCAGCCCGACTACGAGCAGTACTTC. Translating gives CASSYVPQPDYEQYF.

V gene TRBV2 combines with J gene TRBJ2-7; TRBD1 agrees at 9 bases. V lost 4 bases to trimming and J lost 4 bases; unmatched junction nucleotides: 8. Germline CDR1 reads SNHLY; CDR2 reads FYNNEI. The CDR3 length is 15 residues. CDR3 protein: CASSVWTGELYEQYF. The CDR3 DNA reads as TGTGCCAGCAGTGTATGGACAGGGGAGCTGTACGAGCAGTACTTC.